Listed below are T cell receptor beta chains from one sample, sequenced in a study of blood T cell repertoires in COVID-19. Only in-frame clones appear in the TCRdb table, and some are missing; sequencing was by immunoSEQ multiplex PCR. The sample has over 300,000 clones; 85% to 90% are singletons. Material: PBMCs or T cells enriched from blood (not recorded which). These receptors were obtained from a woman aged 18-35 years who had recovered from COVID-19. Both conserved end residues are part of each CDR3. The order of the fields is J gene, CDR3 length, clone size, D gene, V gene, CDR3 protein, CDR3 DNA. The D gene is left open where the match is weak. Clone size appears in some rows only: once, few, many, or a class for an expanded clone.

j_gene: TRBJ2-7
len: 12
abundance: NA
d_gene: NA
v_gene: TRBV7-8
CDR3aa: CASSPSAYEQYF
CDR3nt: TGTGCCAGCAGCCCAAGCGCCTACGAGCAGTACTTC

j_gene: TRBJ2-4
len: 14
abundance: NA
d_gene: NA
v_gene: TRBV7-9
CDR3aa: CASSPTDGRSIQYF
CDR3nt: TGTGCCAGCAGCCCAACCGATGGGAGAAGCATTCAGTACTTC

j_gene: TRBJ1-3
len: 15
abundance: once
d_gene: NA
v_gene: TRBV2
CDR3aa: CASREDGTSGNTIYF
CDR3nt: TGTGCCAGCAGAGAGGACGGGACATCTGGAAACACCATATATTTT

j_gene: TRBJ1-1
len: 13
abundance: NA
d_gene: NA
v_gene: TRBV12-3/TRBV12-4
CDR3aa: CASSTHRDTEAFF
CDR3nt: TGTGCCAGCAGTACCCACAGGGACACTGAAGCTTTCTTT

j_gene: TRBJ2-3
len: 16
abundance: NA
d_gene: NA
v_gene: TRBV10-3
CDR3aa: CAISESIAAPPDTQYF
CDR3nt: TGTGCCATCAGTGAGTCGATAGCTGCCCCTCCAGATACGCAGTATTTT

j_gene: TRBJ2-4
len: 13
abundance: NA
d_gene: NA
v_gene: TRBV19
CDR3aa: CASSAAAKNIQYF
CDR3nt: TGTGCCAGTAGCGCGGCGGCCAAAAACATTCAGTACTTC

j_gene: TRBJ1-4
len: 15
abundance: few
d_gene: NA
v_gene: TRBV28
CDR3aa: CASRGLGTTNEKLFF
CDR3nt: TGTGCCAGCAGGGGGCTGGGTACCACTAATGAAAAACTGTTTTTT

j_gene: TRBJ1-2
len: 13
abundance: NA
d_gene: NA
v_gene: TRBV30
CDR3aa: CAWRITGVYGYTF
CDR3nt: TGTGCCTGGAGAATCACAGGCGTCTATGGCTACACCTTC

j_gene: TRBJ2-3
len: 18
abundance: NA
d_gene: TRBD2
v_gene: TRBV4-2
CDR3aa: CASSPRTGGGGSTDTQYF
CDR3nt: TGTGCCAGCAGCCCCCGGACGGGAGGGGGGGGGTCAACAGATACGCAGTATTTT

j_gene: TRBJ1-4
len: 12
abundance: few
d_gene: TRBD1
v_gene: TRBV5-1
CDR3aa: CASSPRGDQLFF
CDR3nt: TGCGCCAGCAGCCCCAGGGGGGATCAACTGTTTTTT

j_gene: TRBJ1-5
len: 16
abundance: NA
d_gene: TRBD1
v_gene: TRBV19
CDR3aa: CASSRLAGGGDQPQHF
CDR3nt: TGTGCCAGTAGTAGACTCGCAGGGGGCGGTGATCAGCCCCAGCATTTT

j_gene: TRBJ2-7
len: 14
abundance: NA
d_gene: TRBD2
v_gene: TRBV5-6
CDR3aa: CASSLTSGSYEQYF
CDR3nt: TGTGCCAGCAGCTTGACTAGCGGTTCCTACGAGCAGTACTTC

j_gene: TRBJ2-3
len: 12
abundance: once
d_gene: NA
v_gene: TRBV3-1/TRBV3-2
CDR3aa: CAIQSGDGTQYF
CDR3nt: TGTGCCATTCAGTCAGGTGATGGGACGCAGTATTTT

j_gene: TRBJ1-2
len: 12
abundance: NA
d_gene: NA
v_gene: TRBV6-5
CDR3aa: CASSQALYGYTF
CDR3nt: TGTGCCAGCAGTCAGGCGCTCTATGGCTACACCTTC

j_gene: TRBJ1-3
len: 15
abundance: NA
d_gene: TRBD1
v_gene: TRBV3-1/TRBV3-2
CDR3aa: CASGFTGVGGNTIYF
CDR3nt: TGTGCCAGCGGCTTTACAGGGGTTGGTGGAAACACCATATATTTT

j_gene: TRBJ1-6
len: 16
abundance: NA
d_gene: TRBD1
v_gene: TRBV30
CDR3aa: CAWGNRDSSYNSPLHF
CDR3nt: TGTGCCTGGGGTAACCGGGACAGCTCCTATAATTCACCCCTCCACTTT

j_gene: TRBJ1-6
len: 14
abundance: NA
d_gene: NA
v_gene: TRBV19
CDR3aa: CASRYSYEGSPLHF
CDR3nt: TGTGCCAGTAGATACTCTTATGAGGGTTCACCCCTCCACTTT

j_gene: TRBJ1-2
len: 15
abundance: NA
d_gene: NA
v_gene: TRBV19
CDR3aa: CASSIRTDYNYGYTF
CDR3nt: TGTGCCAGTAGTATAAGGACAGATTATAACTATGGCTACACCTTC

j_gene: TRBJ2-1
len: 14
abundance: few
d_gene: TRBD2
v_gene: TRBV7-8
CDR3aa: CASSLAGLAGEQFF
CDR3nt: TGTGCCAGCAGCTTAGCCGGACTAGCGGGTGAGCAGTTCTTC

j_gene: TRBJ2-5
len: 16
abundance: NA
d_gene: NA
v_gene: TRBV10-3
CDR3aa: CAISESPGTFTETQYF
CDR3nt: TGTGCCATCAGTGAGTCGCCAGGAACCTTTACCGAGACCCAGTACTTC

j_gene: TRBJ2-7
len: 13
abundance: NA
d_gene: TRBD1
v_gene: TRBV6-1
CDR3aa: CASSEYGTDEQYF
CDR3nt: TGTGCCAGCAGTGAGTACGGGACAGACGAGCAGTACTTC

j_gene: TRBJ2-2
len: 16
abundance: NA
d_gene: TRBD1
v_gene: TRBV7-9
CDR3aa: CASSIYRGRSTGELFF
CDR3nt: TGTGCCAGCAGCATATACAGGGGGCGCAGCACCGGGGAGCTGTTTTTT

j_gene: TRBJ2-7
len: 17
abundance: NA
d_gene: TRBD1
v_gene: TRBV5-6
CDR3aa: CASSFLGTGYFSYEQYF
CDR3nt: TGTGCCAGCAGCTTCCTCGGGACAGGCTACTTCTCCTACGAGCAGTACTTC

j_gene: TRBJ1-1
len: 14
abundance: NA
d_gene: NA
v_gene: TRBV6-5
CDR3aa: CASSYDQTKRGAFF
CDR3nt: TGTGCCAGCAGTTATGACCAAACCAAAAGGGGAGCTTTCTTT

j_gene: TRBJ1-5
len: 15
abundance: once
d_gene: NA
v_gene: TRBV7-8
CDR3aa: CASSPEQGLGQPQHF
CDR3nt: TGTGCCAGCAGCCCAGAACAGGGCTTGGGGCAGCCCCAGCATTTT

j_gene: TRBJ1-4
len: 16
abundance: NA
d_gene: NA
v_gene: TRBV3-1/TRBV3-2
CDR3aa: CASSQDGGGGTEKLFF
CDR3nt: TGTGCCAGCAGCCAAGATGGAGGTGGCGGCACTGAAAAACTGTTTTTT

j_gene: TRBJ1-4
len: 14
abundance: NA
d_gene: NA
v_gene: TRBV30
CDR3aa: CAWSVLGSNEKLFF
CDR3nt: TGTGCCTGGAGTGTTCTGGGCTCGAATGAAAAACTGTTTTTT

j_gene: TRBJ2-7
len: 15
abundance: NA
d_gene: NA
v_gene: TRBV21-1
CDR3aa: CASSKSAGTLPLGYF
CDR3nt: TGTGCCAGCAGCAAGAGCGCCGGGACATTACCACTGGGGTACTTC

j_gene: TRBJ1-3
len: 20
abundance: NA
d_gene: TRBD1
v_gene: TRBV9
CDR3aa: CASSVVRRGQRGFSGNTIYF
CDR3nt: TGTGCCAGCAGCGTAGTCCGAAGGGGACAGCGAGGGTTCTCTGGAAACACCATATATTTT

j_gene: TRBJ1-6
len: 16
abundance: NA
d_gene: NA
v_gene: TRBV9
CDR3aa: CASSVWEWRGNSPLHF
CDR3nt: TGTGCCAGCAGCGTATGGGAGTGGCGGGGAAATTCACCCCTCCACTTT

j_gene: TRBJ1-1
len: 12
abundance: few
d_gene: TRBD1
v_gene: TRBV18
CDR3aa: CASSDRGTEAFF
CDR3nt: TGTGCCAGCTCAGACAGGGGAACTGAAGCTTTCTTT

j_gene: TRBJ2-1
len: 13
abundance: NA
d_gene: NA
v_gene: TRBV11-3
CDR3aa: CASSLGLRNEQFF
CDR3nt: TGTGCCAGCAGCTTGGGACTGCGAAATGAGCAGTTCTTC

j_gene: TRBJ1-1
len: 14
abundance: NA
d_gene: NA
v_gene: TRBV28
CDR3aa: CASSLPVQNTEAFF
CDR3nt: TGTGCCAGCAGTTTACCAGTTCAGAACACTGAAGCTTTCTTT

j_gene: TRBJ2-3
len: 18
abundance: NA
d_gene: TRBD2
v_gene: TRBV30
CDR3aa: CAWRPPTSGGAGTDTQYF
CDR3nt: TGTGCCTGGAGACCACCGACTAGCGGGGGGGCAGGGACAGATACGCAGTATTTT

j_gene: TRBJ1-5
len: 13
abundance: NA
d_gene: TRBD1
v_gene: TRBV10-3
CDR3aa: CAIRTGVNQPQHF
CDR3nt: TGTGCCATCAGAACAGGGGTCAATCAGCCCCAGCATTTT

j_gene: TRBJ2-7
len: 13
abundance: NA
d_gene: NA
v_gene: TRBV6-5
CDR3aa: CASGQGSSYEQYF
CDR3nt: TGTGCCAGCGGTCAGGGTTCCTCCTACGAGCAGTACTTC

j_gene: TRBJ1-1
len: 13
abundance: once
d_gene: NA
v_gene: TRBV3-1/TRBV3-2
CDR3aa: CASSPQEPTEAFF
CDR3nt: TGTGCCAGCAGTCCCCAGGAACCTACTGAAGCTTTCTTT

j_gene: TRBJ2-3
len: 15
abundance: few
d_gene: NA
v_gene: TRBV23-1
CDR3aa: CASSSGETATDTQYF
CDR3nt: TGCGCCAGCAGCTCCGGGGAAACAGCCACAGATACGCAGTATTTT

j_gene: TRBJ2-2
len: 14
abundance: few
d_gene: NA
v_gene: TRBV9
CDR3aa: CASSVASNTGELFF
CDR3nt: TGTGCCAGCAGCGTAGCCTCGAACACCGGGGAGCTGTTTTTT

j_gene: TRBJ2-1
len: 13
abundance: once
d_gene: NA
v_gene: TRBV30
CDR3aa: CAWGIASYNEQFF
CDR3nt: TGTGCCTGGGGGATAGCGTCATACAATGAGCAGTTCTTC

j_gene: TRBJ1-5
len: 16
abundance: NA
d_gene: TRBD1
v_gene: TRBV19
CDR3aa: CASRVRDRDSNQPQHF
CDR3nt: TGTGCCAGTAGGGTCCGGGACAGGGATAGCAATCAGCCCCAGCATTTT

j_gene: TRBJ1-2
len: 14
abundance: NA
d_gene: NA
v_gene: TRBV3-1/TRBV3-2
CDR3aa: CASSQGPGLSGYTF
CDR3nt: TGTGCCAGCAGCCAAGGACCAGGGTTAAGTGGCTACACCTTC

j_gene: TRBJ1-1
len: 17
abundance: few
d_gene: NA
v_gene: TRBV10-3
CDR3aa: CAISAKWAGNPNTEAFF
CDR3nt: TGTGCCATCAGTGCGAAGTGGGCGGGGAACCCGAACACTGAAGCTTTCTTT

j_gene: TRBJ2-1
len: 15
abundance: NA
d_gene: TRBD1
v_gene: TRBV11-2
CDR3aa: CASSPTGGGYNEQFF
CDR3nt: TGTGCCAGCAGCCCGACAGGGGGCGGGTACAATGAGCAGTTCTTC

j_gene: TRBJ1-4
len: 15
abundance: NA
d_gene: NA
v_gene: TRBV28
CDR3aa: CASSFLQGGGEKLFF
CDR3nt: TGTGCCAGCAGTTTTCTACAGGGTGGTGGGGAAAAACTGTTTTTT

j_gene: TRBJ1-4
len: 16
abundance: NA
d_gene: TRBD1
v_gene: TRBV9
CDR3aa: CASSVVRGTGPEKLFF
CDR3nt: TGTGCCAGCAGCGTAGTCAGGGGGACAGGGCCCGAAAAACTGTTTTTT

j_gene: TRBJ2-3
len: 14
abundance: NA
d_gene: NA
v_gene: TRBV2
CDR3aa: CASRGGVSTDTQYF
CDR3nt: TGTGCCAGCAGGGGCGGGGTGAGCACAGATACGCAGTATTTT

j_gene: TRBJ2-7
len: 14
abundance: few
d_gene: NA
v_gene: TRBV28
CDR3aa: CASSFYTTHYEQYF
CDR3nt: TGTGCCAGCAGTTTTTATACTACTCACTACGAGCAGTACTTC

j_gene: TRBJ2-7
len: 14
abundance: once
d_gene: TRBD1
v_gene: TRBV13
CDR3aa: CASSSGQGTYEQYF
CDR3nt: TGTGCCAGCAGCTCGGGACAGGGTACCTACGAGCAGTACTTC